Listed below are T cell receptor beta chains from one sample, sequenced in a study of regulatory T cells in long-lasting Graves disease. MiXCR, applied by TCRdb to the multiplex PCR reads, yields one record per CDR3 protein. Found here are about 470,000 distinct CDR3 sequences, 20% of them singletons; the top ten hold 7% to 10%. Sequenced here: peripheral blood mononuclear cells (PBMCs), sampled when the disease was refractory, from a patient treated with antithyroid drugs. These receptors were taken from a female donor with Graves disease. Each CDR3 is given with its conserved first and last residue. Each record gives: V gene, CDR3 length, D gene, J gene, clone size, CDR3 protein, CDR3 DNA. The D gene is left open where the match is weak. Where a row states a size, it is once, few, many or the class of an expanded clone; other rows omit it.

>TRBV18|15|NA|TRBJ2-2|NA
CASSPFEANTGELFF
TGTGCCAGCTCACCATTTGAGGCGAACACCGGGGAGCTGTTTTTT
>TRBV5-1|16|NA|TRBJ2-5|NA
CASNQNAQGGGLAQYF
TGCGCCAGCAATCAAAACGCCCAGGGGGGTGGACTGGCCCAGTACTTC
>TRBV7-8|20|TRBD2|TRBJ2-7|many
CASRSRTGTSRTSSAYEQYF
TGTGCCAGCAGGTCACGAACCGGGACAAGTCGGACTAGCTCGGCCTACGAGCAGTACTTC
>TRBV9|17|TRBD2|TRBJ2-2|few
CASSVNLAGENTGELFF
TGTGCCAGCAGCGTAAATTTAGCGGGGGAGAACACCGGGGAGCTGTTTTTT
>TRBV20-1|14|TRBD1|TRBJ2-7|NA
CSATGQGPSYEQYF
TGCAGTGCTACAGGACAGGGGCCATCCTACGAGCAGTACTTC
>TRBV6-1|14|TRBD1|TRBJ1-5|many
CASISAGGLQPQHF
TGTGCCAGCATCTCAGCAGGGGGCTTACAGCCCCAGCATTTT
>TRBV20-1|11|TRBD1|TRBJ2-7|many
CSAADRGEQYF
TGCAGTGCGGCCGACAGGGGCGAGCAGTACTTC
>TRBV7-2|15|TRBD2|TRBJ2-7|NA
CASSRTSGMGMEQYF
TGTGCCAGCAGCAGGACTAGCGGGATGGGCATGGAGCAGTACTTC
>TRBV29-1|11|NA|TRBJ1-1|NA
CSVEGGTEAFF
TGCAGCGTCGAGGGGGGGACTGAAGCTTTCTTT
>TRBV28|15|TRBD1|TRBJ1-1|many
CASSSIRGLETEAFF
TGTGCCAGCAGTTCAATAAGGGGGCTGGAAACTGAAGCTTTCTTT